Below, 9 T cell receptor beta chains from the same sample are listed, as sequenced in a study of T cell responses to AZD1222 COVID-19 vaccine. TCRdb keeps only in-frame clones here, not all; method: immunoSEQ multiplex PCR. The sample shows some 120,000 clones, 89% of them seen only once. Here the sequenced sample was peripheral blood, taken 28 days after the second AZD1222 dose. The receptors stem from an adult who received the AZD1222 COVID-19 vaccine.

The genes are TRBV5-1 and TRBJ1-5; maybe TRBD1 (5 bases). From germline, CDR1 is SGHRS and CDR2 YFSETQ. Trimming took off 5 bases at V and 0 bases at J, with 9 bases between the two ends. This CDR3 has 14 residues. The CDR3 is CASRRDGSNQPQHF. The CDR3 nucleotides are TGCGCCAGCAGGCGGGACGGTAGCAATCAGCCCCAGCATTTT.

The chain recombines TRBV3-1 (or the pseudogene TRBV3-2) with TRBJ1-5; 10 nucleotides agree with TRBD1. This CDR3 has 19 residues. The trim removed 4 bases at V and 2 bases at J, leaving 14 bases unmatched. The V gene's germline CDR1 is LGHDT and CDR2 YNNKEL (reference sequence). CDR3 sequence: CASSPGQGGWVFGNQPQHF. The CDR3 nucleotides are TGTGCCAGCAGCCCCGGACAGGGGGGATGGGTGTTCGGCAATCAGCCCCAGCATTTT.

The genes are TRBV30 and TRBJ1-2; a weak D match, TRBD1 (5 bases). Deletions cut 0 bases from V and 3 bases from J, with 11 bases between. The CDR3 totals 14 residues. Germline V gene data show CDR1 as GTSNPN and CDR2 as SVGIG (reference sequence). The chain's CDR3 is CAWSVPGVDYGYTF. CDR3 nucleotide sequence: TGTGCCTGGAGTGTACCGGGGGTAGACTATGGCTACACCTTC.

The chain combines TRBV3-1 (or the pseudogene TRBV3-2) with TRBJ2-4; tentatively, D is TRBD1 or TRBD2 (5 bases each). In germline, CDR1 is LGHDT, CDR2 YNNKEL (reference sequence). Trimming removed 4 bases at V and 9 bases at J, with 7 bases between. The CDR3 extends over 11 amino acids. As DNA, the CDR3 is TGTGCCAGCAGCCTAGGGACCATTCAGTACTTC. Its translation is CASSLGTIQYF.

The CDR3 DNA is TGTGCCAGCTTTTCACCAGGTGACACCGGGGAGCTGTTTTTT. It codes for CASFSPGDTGELFF. The genes are TRBV6-6 and TRBJ2-2; D ambiguous. This CDR3 region has 14 residues. V shed 8 bases and J shed 3 bases, with 13 bases lying between them. Germline V CDR1 and CDR2: MNHNY, SVGAGI (reference sequence).

The V gene is TRBV4-1, the J gene TRBJ2-1, with 9 bases matching TRBD2. With V trimmed by 0 bases and J by 7 bases, 16 bases remained unmatched. This CDR3 is built from 19 residues. Germline V gene data show CDR1 as MGHRA and CDR2 as YSYEKL. The CDR3 nucleotides are TGCGCCAGCAGCCAAGATTGGGCTAGCGGGGTCATGTTTAGTAATGAGCAGTTCTTC. This sequence encodes CASSQDWASGVMFSNEQFF.

The chain links TRBV6-5 to TRBJ2-2; the match to TRBD2 covers 10 bases. CDR1 is MNHEY and CDR2 is SVGAGI in the germline V gene. V trimming: 2 bases; J trimming: 9 bases; junction bases outside the gene matches: 9. The CDR3 loop spans 16 amino acids. The CDR3 DNA reads as TGTGCCAGCAGTTACCCCGAGCGGGAGGGTAGAAGGGAGCTGTTTTTT. Its translation: CASSYPEREGRRELFF.

The chain is built from TRBV19 and TRBJ1-3; no reliable D call. The CDR3 is 14 amino acids. Germline V gives CDR1 LNHDA, CDR2 SQIVND (reference sequence). With 5 bases removed from V and 0 bases from J, the gap between germline ends came to 8 bases. CDR3 bases: TGTGCCAGTAGTCCTCGGAGCTCTGGAAACACCATATATTTT. It codes for CASSPRSSGNTIYF.

The rearrangement joins TRBV30 to TRBJ1-2, with D uncertain. Between the trimmed V and J ends, which lost 0 bases and 3 bases, there was a span of 17 bases. Germline lookup yields CDR1 GTSNPN and CDR2 SVGIG (reference sequence). The CDR3 consists of 16 residues. The CDR3 here is CAWSVGPANRYYGYTF. CDR3 DNA: TGTGCCTGGAGTGTCGGTCCAGCTAATCGTTACTATGGCTACACCTTC.